The next 15 T cell receptor beta chains were all read from a single sample in a study of T cells in Graves' hyperthyroidism and ophthalmopathy. Template material for amplifying TCR beta CDR3 regions consisted of RNA transcripts. Initially, a first-round RT-PCR of the TCR CDR3 employed the HTBI primer set. TCRdb ran MiXCR on the multiplex PCR reads and lists one entry per CDR3 protein. The table has 250,000 or so distinct CDR3 sequences, 15% to 20% seen once. Source material: blood. These receptors all come from a woman between 18 and 29 years old with Graves' ophthalmopathy.

This clonotype was recorded many times. The chain is built from TRBV10-3 and TRBJ1-1, with 10 bases aligning to TRBD1. The CDR3 covers 15 residues. With 6 bases clipped from V and 9 bases from J, the junction kept 13 bases outside the gene matches. Germline V gene data show CDR1 as ENHRY and CDR2 as SYGVKD. In nucleotides, the CDR3 is TGTGCCATCAGAGCCGGGACAGGGGCCACCGATCAAGCTTTCTTT. Translated, it gives CAIRAGTGATDQAFF.

This clonotype was counted ten times or more. The chain has TRBV15 and TRBJ2-7, with 9 positions matching TRBD1. V lost 3 bases, J lost 1 base, and 10 bases stayed unmatched. The CDR3 length is 17 residues. Germline CDR1 reads LNHNV; CDR2 reads YYDKDF (reference sequence). CDR3 sequence (DNA): TGTGCCACCAGCAGCTTTCTTGGACAGGGGAAATCCTACGAGCAGTACTTC. Its protein product is CATSSFLGQGKSYEQYF.

This clonotype was picked up many times. The V call is TRBV7-9, the J call TRBJ2-3; 7 nucleotides match TRBD1. Germline-derived CDR1 and CDR2 are SEHNR and FQNEAQ (reference sequence). Trimming took 3 bases from V and 4 from J; bases not matched to a gene: 13. This CDR3 region has 17 residues. The CDR3 loop reads CASSFHSRTGLSDTQYF. The CDR3 nucleotides read TGTGCCAGCAGCTTTCATTCCAGGACAGGCCTGTCAGATACGCAGTATTTT.

This clonotype was observed a few times. The rearrangement joins TRBV13 to TRBJ2-1, with 13 bases matching TRBD2. The germline V gene has CDR1 PRHDT and CDR2 FYEKMQ (reference sequence). The CDR3 length is 15 residues. V lost 6 bases and J lost 6; bases outside the gene matches: 5. CDR3 in DNA: TGTGCCAGCAGAGATCGGACTAGCGGGAGCAATGAGCAGTTCTTC. Its protein is CASRDRTSGSNEQFF.

This clonotype was recorded many times. The V gene is TRBV6-5, the J gene TRBJ1-4, with unresolved D. The CDR3 runs 14 residues. Germline V lookup: CDR1 MNHEY, CDR2 SVGAGI. The V and J ends lost 2 bases and 0 bases respectively, with 4 bases between them. The DNA for the CDR3 is TGTGCCAGCAGTTACGGGACAACTAATGAAAAACTGTTTTTT. Translating gives CASSYGTTNEKLFF.

This clonotype showed up many times. The rearrangement joins TRBV7-8 to TRBJ2-4, with 7 nucleotides matching TRBD1. The V gene's germline CDR1 is SGHVS and CDR2 FQNEAQ. The CDR3 spans 15 residues. Trimming at V came to 2 bases and at J to 1 base, leaving 2 bases not matched to a gene. CDR3 nucleotides: TGTGCCAGCAGCTTACAACAGGGGGCCAAAAACATTCAGTACTTC. Translated: CASSLQQGAKNIQYF.

This clonotype was counted at least ten times. V is TRBV11-2 and J is TRBJ2-7, with D perhaps matching TRBD2 (6 bases). V dropped 7 bases and J dropped 7 bases, with 17 bases sitting between them. This CDR3 spans 13 amino acids. Germline-derived CDR1 and CDR2 are SGHAT and FQNNGV. CDR3 sequence: CASTPLTRQEQYF. CDR3 bases: TGTGCCAGCACCCCTTTGACTAGGCAAGAGCAGTACTTC. The variable domain in full, completed from reference TRBV11-2 and TRBJ2-7, reads EAGVAQSPRYKIIEKRQSVAFWCNPISGHATLYWYQQILGQGPKLLIQFQNNGVVDDSQLPKDRFSAERLKGVDSTLKIQPAKLEDSAVYLCASTPLTRQEQYFGPGTRLTVT.

This clonotype was seen ten or more times. V is TRBV20-1 and J is TRBJ2-1, with D maybe TRBD2 (6 bases). Germline loops: CDR1 DFQATT, CDR2 SNEGSKA (reference sequence). The CDR3 is 14 residues long. Trimming left V 6 bases short and J 3 bases short, with 15 bases between. CDR3 residues: CSATGTRGYNEQFF. For the CDR3, the DNA is TGCAGTGCAACCGGGACTCGGGGCTACAATGAGCAGTTCTTC.

The genes are TRBV5-1 and TRBJ2-1, with a weak D call TRBD2 (6 bases). The CDR3 runs 17 residues. In germline, CDR1 is SGHRS, CDR2 YFSETQ. Between the trimmed V and J ends, which lost 4 bases and 3 bases, there was a span of 20 bases. The DNA of the CDR3 is TGCGCCAGCAGCATTCGCGGGGTAGCGGAAATCTACAATGAGCAGTTCTTC. Translating gives CASSIRGVAEIYNEQFF.

The sample holds many counts of this clonotype. The J gene is TRBJ2-2, the V gene TRBV3-1; weak D call: TRBD1 (6 bases). V was cut by 1 base and J by 6 bases, with 6 bases left in between. The CDR3 runs 13 residues. The germline CDR1 and CDR2 sequences are LGHDT and YNNKEL (reference sequence). CDR3 amino acids: CASSQGGPGELFF. The CDR3 DNA is TGTGCCAGCAGCCAAGGGGGGCCCGGGGAGCTGTTTTTT.

This clonotype was counted many times. The chain recombines TRBV20-1 with TRBJ1-2; possible D gene TRBD1, 5 bases. Trimming shortened V by 1 base and J by 8 bases, and 14 bases separated the two germline ends. CDR3 size: 13 residues. CDR1 and CDR2 (germline): DFQATT, SNEGSKA (reference sequence). As DNA, the CDR3 is TGCAGTGCTAGAGCGTCGACAGCGGGGGGCTACACCTTC. It specifies CSARASTAGGYTF.

This clonotype was recorded at least ten times. The rearrangement links TRBV13 to TRBJ2-7, with TRBD1 identical over 10 bases. Germline assignment: CDR1 PRHDT and CDR2 FYEKMQ (reference sequence). The CDR3 contains 16 residues. Trimming removed 5 bases from V and 3 bases from J; junction bases left unmatched: 10. The CDR3 DNA is TGTGCCAGCAGCGCCTCCGGGACAGGGGCCGGCTACGAGCAGTACTTC. Translation gives CASSASGTGAGYEQYF.

There are many counts of this clonotype. The chain has TRBV6-2 or TRBV6-3 and TRBJ2-7; 11 bases fit TRBD2. The V segment lost 6 bases and the J segment 3 bases; nucleotides outside the gene matches: 13. CDR1 MNHEY and CDR2 SVGEGT come from the germline V gene. The CDR3 sequence is 17 residues long. CDR3 nucleotides: TGTGCCAGCAGAGGGTTTTTACTAGCGGGAGCATTCTACGAGCAGTACTTC. Its protein product is CASRGFLLAGAFYEQYF.

In its sample, this clonotype was seen a few times. A much larger clone is a single base away; this may be a read error. The CDR3 end shows no conserved phenylalanine or tryptophan, and so a read error is likely. The chain is built from TRBV20-1 and TRBJ2-1; D perhaps matches TRBD2 (6 bases). V was cut by 3 bases and J by 1 base, with 13 bases left in between. The germline gives CDR1 DFQATT, CDR2 SNEGSKA (reference sequence). This CDR3 is built from 15 residues. The CDR3 loop reads CSARELAKSYNEQFL. DNA for the CDR3: TGCAGTGCTAGGGAACTAGCCAAATCCTACAATGAGCAGTTCCTC.

The chain employs TRBV10-3 and TRBJ1-1, with D possibly TRBD1 on 5 matching bases. CDR1 and CDR2 (germline): ENHRY, SYGVKD. The CDR3 contains 14 residues. Trimming pared 7 bases from V and 1 base from J, leaving 13 bases between. The CDR3: CAITPRQGNTEAFF. The CDR3 region has the DNA TGTGCCATCACCCCCCGGCAGGGGAACACTGAAGCTTTCTTT.